This paragraph covers one TCR beta chain sequence. This clonotype was seen repeatedly, ten times or more. The target of this receptor is not known. Base qualities were left out, and no much larger clone turns up one base away. The entry originates in a study of molecular identifiers for immune sequencing clone quantification (dated by TCRdb to about 2018). Notes on the research overall: For a replicate experiment, RNA from approximately 20,000 or 100,000 naive CD8 T cells was divided into five aliquots, of which four were sequenced. This methods study used CD8 T cells to benchmark TCR RNA copy counting and molecular-identifier clustering-based TCR repertoire sequencing (MIDCIRS). Points the paper makes about the study in general: The naive libraries included spiked-in Jurkat TCR RNA (10 copies' worth), and this Jurkat TCR RNA is not part of the donor repertoire. Spiked-in Jurkat TCR RNA equal to a single cell's worth was reported to be detectable even within 1,100,000 naive CD8 T cells. In CMV-specific effector cells, clones with more than 20 RNA copies contained over 97% of molecules, whereas in naive cells such clones contained under 1% of molecules. When barcode sub-clustering was not used, chimeric consensus sequences inflated TCR diversity, with chimeras reaching as high as 47%. Highly expanded clone sizes could be underestimated because identical TCR molecules may share a barcode. Modeling indicated about 3 TCR RNA copies recovered per cell, compared with approximately 10 by digital PCR, which implies a capture efficiency of 25% to 35%.

The library was produced with PCR. The reads were generated on an Illumina HiSeq 4000. Preparation of bulk TCR libraries followed a previously described approach, with the TCR primers listed in Table S5. The Qiagen AllPrep DNA/RNA kit was used to purify total RNA. Before analysis, reads from multiple sequencing runs of one library were combined. In the original analysis: Reads were retained only if their TCR constant sequence matched exactly, and those retained reads were trimmed to 150 nt and grouped according to their 12-nt molecular barcodes. Within each barcode group, reads were sub-clustered at a 15% Levenshtein threshold, and quality-weighted consensus sequences were built per RNA molecule. Non-functional sequences were removed, as were lower-count sequences one edit away from another. On the basis of fitting two negative binomial distributions, barcode sub-clusters with fewer than 20% of the maximum read count were discarded. TCRdb reran the public reads through fastp at Q25 and MiXCR, keeping productive beta chains. Identical CDR3 proteins give one entry, which carries the most common genes and DNA. The V and J calls and clone size are TCRdb's, not the authors'. Here the sample has 60,000 to 70,000 distinct CDR3 sequences; roughly 17% occur a single time. The top ten clones comprise 1.4% to 1.5% of the sample.

Per the germline V gene, MNHNS is the CDR1 and SASEGT is the CDR2. Trimming leaves V shorter by 6 bases and J shorter by 7 bases, with the junction holding 9 bases beyond the gene matches. CDR3 length: 14 amino acids, cysteine to phenylalanine. The retained sequence is limited to the CDR3, 42 bases, with the frame set at the first base. Libraries of naive CD8 T cells were built from approximately 20,000 to 1,000,000 sorted cells, with 10%, 30% or 50% of the purified RNA used. Naive CD8 T cells, defined as CD8+CD4-CCR7+CD45RA+, were FACS-sorted into RLT Plus buffer on a BD FACSAria II. Roughly nine TCR copies' worth of Jurkat RNA were spiked into roughly 19,000-1,000,000 naive CD8 T cell samples to test detection sensitivity. Enrichment of CD8 T cells was performed with RosetteSep CD8+ T Cell Enrichment Cocktail and Ficoll-Paque, after which ACK red cell lysis was carried out.

The clonotype comes from a human donor in good health. Some libraries in this study had Jurkat cell RNA spiked in. Recombination connected TRBV6-1 to TRBJ2-1; 7 bases in the junction line up with TRBD1. The specimen was naive CD8+ T cells from blood, with Jurkat cell RNA spiked in. The cell subset or site label, as the study defines it: FACS-sorted CD8+CD4-CCR7+CD45RA+ naive T cells. In nucleotides, the sequence is TGTGCCAGCAGGGATTGGACAGGCACAAATGAGCAGTTCTTC. This gives the protein CASRDWTGTNEQFF.